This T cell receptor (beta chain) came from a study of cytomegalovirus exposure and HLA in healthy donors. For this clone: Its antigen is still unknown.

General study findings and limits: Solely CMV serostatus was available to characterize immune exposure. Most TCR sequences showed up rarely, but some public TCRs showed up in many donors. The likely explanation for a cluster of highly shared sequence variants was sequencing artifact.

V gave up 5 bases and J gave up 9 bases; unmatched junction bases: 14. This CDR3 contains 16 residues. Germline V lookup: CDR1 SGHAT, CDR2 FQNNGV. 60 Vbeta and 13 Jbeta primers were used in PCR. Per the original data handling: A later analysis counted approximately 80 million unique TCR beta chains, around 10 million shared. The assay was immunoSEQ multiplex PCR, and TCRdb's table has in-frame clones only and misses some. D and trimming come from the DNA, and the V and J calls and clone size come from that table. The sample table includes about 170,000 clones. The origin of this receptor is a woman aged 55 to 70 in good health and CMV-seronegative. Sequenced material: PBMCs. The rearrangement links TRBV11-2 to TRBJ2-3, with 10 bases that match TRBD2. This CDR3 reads CASSVTSDQRGGTQYF. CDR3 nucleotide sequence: TGTGCCAGCAGCGTTACTAGCGACCAGCGGGGGGGAACGCAGTATTTT. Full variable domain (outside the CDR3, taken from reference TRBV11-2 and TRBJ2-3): EAGVAQSPRYKIIEKRQSVAFWCNPISGHATLYWYQQILGQGPKLLIQFQNNGVVDDSQLPKDRFSAERLKGVDSTLKIQPAKLEDSAVYLCASSVTSDQRGGTQYFGPGTRLTVL.